The 9 T cell receptor beta chains in this list originate from one sample, sequenced in a study of OX40 agonist ivuxolimab in advanced cancers. Assay: immunoSEQ multiplex PCR; the TCRdb copy retains only in-frame clones and omits some. The sample carries 35,000 to 45,000 clones, around 83% recorded once. The specimen comprised CD4+ or CD8+ T cells sorted from blood, sampled in a trial of the OX40 agonist ivuxolimab. The source is an adult with an advanced solid tumor such as melanoma, head and neck, liver or kidney cancer.

The chain employs TRBV19 and TRBJ1-2; D gene unclear. Germline V gene sequence: CDR1 LNHDA, CDR2 SQIVND (reference sequence). V was cut by 3 bases and J by 8 bases, with 10 bases left in between. This CDR3 spans 12 amino acids. The CDR3, as DNA: TGTGCCAGTAGTATGCCCACGAGGGGCTACACCTTC. It specifies CASSMPTRGYTF.

This chain uses TRBV11-2 with TRBJ1-2; D gene uncertain. CDR3 length equals 14 residues. V lost 1 base and J 2 bases, leaving 8 bases between the germline ends. Per the germline V gene, CDR1 is SGHAT and CDR2 is FQNNGV. The CDR3 here is CASSLGSSNYGYTF. CDR3 nucleotide sequence: TGTGCCAGCAGCTTAGGGAGCAGCAACTATGGCTACACCTTC.

This clone has just one count. The chain is built from TRBV9 and TRBJ2-7; a weak D match, TRBD1 (5 bases). CDR3 length equals 15 residues. The germline V and J ends were trimmed by 0 bases and 2 bases, with 12 bases remaining between them. Germline assignment: CDR1 SGDLS and CDR2 YYNGEE. CDR3 sequence reads: CASSVAGREPYEQYF. CDR3 nucleotide sequence: TGTGCCAGCAGCGTAGCCGGCAGGGAACCCTACGAGCAGTACTTC.

The chain has TRBV7-9 and TRBJ2-7; 9 bases match TRBD1. The V and J ends lost 6 bases and 4 bases, in that order; junction bases with no gene match: 4. The CDR3 runs to 13 residues. Germline lookup yields CDR1 SEHNR and CDR2 FQNEAQ (reference sequence). This CDR3 reads CASSRTGVYEQYF. Written as DNA, the CDR3 is TGTGCCAGCAGTAGGACAGGGGTGTACGAGCAGTACTTC.

Concerning this clone itself: The same CDR3 also results from other DNA sequences found in this sample. This chain uses TRBV5-1 with TRBJ2-1, with D hard to call. Trimming took off 4 bases at V and 7 bases at J, with 12 bases between the two ends. Germline CDR1 SGHRS, CDR2 YFSETQ. The CDR3 has 13 residues. CDR3 loop: CASSLYEGNEQFF. The CDR3 DNA follows: TGCGCCAGCAGCCTCTACGAAGGGAATGAGCAGTTCTTC.

This clone appeared a single time. The genes are TRBV7-6 and TRBJ2-1, with D perhaps TRBD2 (6 bases). With 1 base removed from V and 5 bases from J, the gap between germline ends came to 12 bases. CDR1 is SGHVS, CDR2 FNYEAQ, per germline. The CDR3 runs to 15 residues. The CDR3 protein is CASSLEGRGHNEQFF. DNA for the CDR3: TGTGCCAGCAGCTTAGAGGGGCGGGGTCACAATGAGCAGTTCTTC.

The J gene is TRBJ2-1, the V gene TRBV27; D unresolved. The CDR3 covers 13 residues. Germline assignment: CDR1 MNHEY and CDR2 SMNVEV (reference sequence). V shed 2 bases and J shed 3 bases, with 5 bases lying between them. The DNA of the CDR3 is TGTGCCAGCAGTTTAGACCACTACAATGAGCAGTTCTTC. Protein: CASSLDHYNEQFF.

V is TRBV7-9 and J is TRBJ2-7; maybe TRBD2 (6 bases). There are 15 residues in the CDR3. Germline loops: CDR1 SEHNR, CDR2 FQNEAQ (reference sequence). Trimming took off 4 bases at V and 1 base at J, with 14 bases between the two ends. The CDR3 is CASSSRDSGSYEQYF. The CDR3, as DNA: TGTGCCAGCAGCTCTCGGGATAGCGGTTCCTACGAGCAGTACTTC.

This clone was counted a single time. This rearrangement joins TRBV7-2 to TRBJ2-7; a possible D gene is TRBD1 (6 bases). Germline loops: CDR1 SGHTA, CDR2 FQGNSA. Deletions cut 5 bases from V and 0 bases from J, with 14 bases between. This CDR3 region has 15 residues. The CDR3 loop reads CASSPWTDSSYEQYF. CDR3 coding DNA: TGTGCCAGCAGCCCCTGGACAGACAGCTCCTACGAGCAGTACTTC.